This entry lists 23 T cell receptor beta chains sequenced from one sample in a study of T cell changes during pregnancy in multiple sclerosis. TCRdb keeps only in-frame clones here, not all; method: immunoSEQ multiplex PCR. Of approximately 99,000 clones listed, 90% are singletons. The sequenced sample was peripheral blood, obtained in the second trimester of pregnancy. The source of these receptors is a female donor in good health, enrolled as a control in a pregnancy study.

The CDR3 nucleotides read TGTGCCAGCAGCTTGGCTGGGCGACAGGGGACTCAGCCCCAGCATTTT. The encoded protein is CASSLAGRQGTQPQHF. V is TRBV5-6 and J is TRBJ1-5; TRBD1 matches at 8 bases. This CDR3 is 16 amino acids long. The V gene's germline CDR1 is SGHDT and CDR2 YYEEEE. V was clipped by 0 bases and J by 6 bases; unmatched bases: 8.

In DNA, the CDR3 is TGCGCCAGCAGCTTGGCCGGTGCTGGGGCCAACGTCCTGACTTTC. As protein: CASSLAGAGANVLTF. This sequence joins TRBV5-1 and TRBJ2-6; D is undetermined. The CDR3 spans 15 residues. The V gene's germline CDR1 is SGHRS and CDR2 YFSETQ. Between the trimmed V and J ends, which lost 0 bases and 2 bases, there was a span of 6 bases. Looking up the rest from reference TRBV5-1 and TRBJ2-6 gives the full variable domain: KAGVTQTPRYLIKTRGQQVTLSCSPISGHRSVSWYQQTPGQGLQFLFEYFSETQRNKGNFPGRFSGRQFSNSRSEMNVSTLELGDSALYLCASSLAGAGANVLTFGAGSRLTVL.

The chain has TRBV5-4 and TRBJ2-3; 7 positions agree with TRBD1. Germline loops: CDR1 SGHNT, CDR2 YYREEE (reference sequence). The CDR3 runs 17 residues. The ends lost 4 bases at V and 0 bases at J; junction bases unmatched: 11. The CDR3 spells CASSLRRDSGSTDTQYF. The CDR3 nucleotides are TGTGCCAGCAGCCTCCGCCGGGACAGTGGGAGCACAGATACGCAGTATTTT.

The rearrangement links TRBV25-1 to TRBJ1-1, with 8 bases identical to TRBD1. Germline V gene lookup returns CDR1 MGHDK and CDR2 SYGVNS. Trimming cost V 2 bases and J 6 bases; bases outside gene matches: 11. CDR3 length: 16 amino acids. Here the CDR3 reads CASSEQGAVLVAEAFF. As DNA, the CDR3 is TGTGCCAGCAGTGAACAGGGGGCAGTTCTAGTGGCTGAAGCTTTCTTT.

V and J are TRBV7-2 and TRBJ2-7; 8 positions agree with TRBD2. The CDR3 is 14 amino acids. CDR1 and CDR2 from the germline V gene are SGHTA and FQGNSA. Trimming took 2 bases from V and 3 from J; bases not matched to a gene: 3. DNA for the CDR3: TGTGCCAGCAGCTTACCGGGAGGGCTCTACGAGCAGTACTTC. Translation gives CASSLPGGLYEQYF. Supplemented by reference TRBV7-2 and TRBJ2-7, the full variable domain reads GAGVSQSPSNKVTEKGKDVELRCDPISGHTALYWYRQSLGQGLEFLIYFQGNSAPDKSGLPSDRFSAERTGGSVSTLTIQRTQQEDSAVYLCASSLPGGLYEQYFGPGTRLTVT.

The CDR3 DNA reads as TGCGCCAGCAGCTTGGGGACAGGGATTGGCAATCAGCCCCAGCATTTT. Encoded protein: CASSLGTGIGNQPQHF. This chain joins TRBV5-1 and TRBJ1-5, with 8 bases that match TRBD1. CDR1 is SGHRS, CDR2 YFSETQ, per germline. The V and J ends lost 0 bases and 2 bases, in that order; junction bases with no gene match: 4. There are 16 residues in the CDR3. Full variable domain (missing parts from reference TRBV5-1 and TRBJ1-5): KAGVTQTPRYLIKTRGQQVTLSCSPISGHRSVSWYQQTPGQGLQFLFEYFSETQRNKGNFPGRFSGRQFSNSRSEMNVSTLELGDSALYLCASSLGTGIGNQPQHFGDGTRLSIL.

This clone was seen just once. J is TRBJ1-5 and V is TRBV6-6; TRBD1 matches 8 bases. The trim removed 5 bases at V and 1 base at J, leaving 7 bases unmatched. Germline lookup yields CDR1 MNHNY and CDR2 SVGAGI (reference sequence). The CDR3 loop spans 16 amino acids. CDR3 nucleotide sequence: TGTGCCAGCAGTCGGGACAGGTTTGGAAGCAATCAGCCCCAGCATTTT. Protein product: CASSRDRFGSNQPQHF.

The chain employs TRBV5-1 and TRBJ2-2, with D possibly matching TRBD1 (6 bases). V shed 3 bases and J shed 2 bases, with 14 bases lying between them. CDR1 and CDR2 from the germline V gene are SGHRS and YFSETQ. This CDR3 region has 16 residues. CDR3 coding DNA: TGCGCCAGCAGCTGGACAGAACCGAGTAACACCGGGGAGCTGTTTTTT. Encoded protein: CASSWTEPSNTGELFF. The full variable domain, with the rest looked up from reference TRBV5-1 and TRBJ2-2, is KAGVTQTPRYLIKTRGQQVTLSCSPISGHRSVSWYQQTPGQGLQFLFEYFSETQRNKGNFPGRFSGRQFSNSRSEMNVSTLELGDSALYLCASSWTEPSNTGELFFGEGSRLTVL.

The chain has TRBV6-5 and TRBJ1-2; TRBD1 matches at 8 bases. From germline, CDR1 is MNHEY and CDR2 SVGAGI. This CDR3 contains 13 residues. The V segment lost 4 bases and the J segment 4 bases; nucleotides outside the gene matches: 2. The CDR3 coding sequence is TGTGCCAGCAGTTGGACAGGGACCTATGGCTACACCTTC. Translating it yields CASSWTGTYGYTF.

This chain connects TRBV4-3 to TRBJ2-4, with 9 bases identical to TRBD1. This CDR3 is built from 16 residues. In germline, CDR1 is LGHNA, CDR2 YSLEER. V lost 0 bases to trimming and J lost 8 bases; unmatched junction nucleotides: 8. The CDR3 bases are TGCGCCAGCAGCCAAGATCCCGGGACAGGGACGGACATTCAGTACTTC. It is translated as CASSQDPGTGTDIQYF.

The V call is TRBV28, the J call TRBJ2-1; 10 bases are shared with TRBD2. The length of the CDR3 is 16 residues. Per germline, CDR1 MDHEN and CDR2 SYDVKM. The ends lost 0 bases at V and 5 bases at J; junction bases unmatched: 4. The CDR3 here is CASSLWVLAGNNEQFF. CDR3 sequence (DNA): TGTGCCAGCAGTTTATGGGTACTAGCGGGGAACAATGAGCAGTTCTTC.

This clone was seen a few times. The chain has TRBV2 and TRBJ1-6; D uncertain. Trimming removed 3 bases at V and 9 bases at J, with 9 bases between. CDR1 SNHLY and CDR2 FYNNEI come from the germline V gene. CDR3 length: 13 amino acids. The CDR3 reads CASSEANGSPLHF. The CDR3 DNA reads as TGTGCCAGCAGTGAGGCCAATGGTTCACCCCTCCACTTT.

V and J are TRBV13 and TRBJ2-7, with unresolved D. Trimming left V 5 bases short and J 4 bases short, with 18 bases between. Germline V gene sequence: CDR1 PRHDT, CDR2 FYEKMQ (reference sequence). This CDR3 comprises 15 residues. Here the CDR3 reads CASSTRRVPWYEQYF. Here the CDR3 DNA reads TGTGCCAGCAGCACCCGCCGGGTACCCTGGTACGAGCAGTACTTC.

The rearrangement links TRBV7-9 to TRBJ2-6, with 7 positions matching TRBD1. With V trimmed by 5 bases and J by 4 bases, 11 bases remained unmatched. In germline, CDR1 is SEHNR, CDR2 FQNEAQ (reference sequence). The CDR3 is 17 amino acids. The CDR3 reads CASSPFDRERGANVLTF. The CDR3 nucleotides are TGTGCCAGCAGCCCGTTCGACAGGGAGCGAGGGGCCAACGTCCTGACTTTC.

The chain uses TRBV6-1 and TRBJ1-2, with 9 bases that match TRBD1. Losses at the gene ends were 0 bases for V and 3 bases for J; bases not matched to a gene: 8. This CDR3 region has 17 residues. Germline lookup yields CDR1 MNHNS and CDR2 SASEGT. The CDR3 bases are TGTGCCAGCAGTGAAGCCTTAATCCGGGACAGGGACTATGGCTACACCTTC. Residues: CASSEALIRDRDYGYTF.

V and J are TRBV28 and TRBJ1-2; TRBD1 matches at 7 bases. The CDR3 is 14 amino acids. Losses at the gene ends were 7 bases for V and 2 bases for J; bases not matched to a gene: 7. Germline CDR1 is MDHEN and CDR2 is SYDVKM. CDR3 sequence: CASIYRDRNYGYTF. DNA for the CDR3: TGTGCCAGCATCTACAGGGACAGAAACTATGGCTACACCTTC.

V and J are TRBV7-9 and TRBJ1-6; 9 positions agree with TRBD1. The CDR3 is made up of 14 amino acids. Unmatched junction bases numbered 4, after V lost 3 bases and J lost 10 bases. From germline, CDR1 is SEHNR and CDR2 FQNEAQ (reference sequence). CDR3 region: CASSLGQGHSPLHF. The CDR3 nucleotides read TGTGCCAGCAGCTTGGGACAGGGTCACTCACCCCTCCACTTT.

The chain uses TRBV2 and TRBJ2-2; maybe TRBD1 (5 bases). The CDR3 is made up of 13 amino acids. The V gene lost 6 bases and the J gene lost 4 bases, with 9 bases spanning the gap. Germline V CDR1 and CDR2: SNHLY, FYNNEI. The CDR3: CASSTGFTGELFF. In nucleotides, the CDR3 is TGTGCCAGCAGCACAGGCTTCACCGGGGAGCTGTTTTTT. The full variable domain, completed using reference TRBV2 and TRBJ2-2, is EPEVTQTPSHQVTQMGQEVILRCVPISNHLYFYWYRQILGQKVEFLVSFYNNEISEKSEIFDDQFSVERPDGSNFTLKIRSTKLEDSAMYFCASSTGFTGELFFGEGSRLTVL.

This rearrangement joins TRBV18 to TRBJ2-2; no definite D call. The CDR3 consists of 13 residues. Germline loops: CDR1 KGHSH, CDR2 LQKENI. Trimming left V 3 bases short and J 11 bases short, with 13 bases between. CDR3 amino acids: CASSPLTIVELFF. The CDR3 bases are TGTGCCAGCTCACCTCTAACCATAGTAGAGCTGTTTTTT.

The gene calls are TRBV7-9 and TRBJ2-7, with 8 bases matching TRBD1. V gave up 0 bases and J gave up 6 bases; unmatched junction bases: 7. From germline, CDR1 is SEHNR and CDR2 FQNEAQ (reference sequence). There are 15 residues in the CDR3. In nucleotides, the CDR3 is TGTGCCAGCAGCTTAGCGCCGTTGACAGGGGTCGAGCAGTACTTC. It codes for CASSLAPLTGVEQYF. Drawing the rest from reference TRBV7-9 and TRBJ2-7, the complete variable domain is DTGVSQNPRHKITKRGQNVTFRCDPISEHNRLYWYRQTLGQGPEFLTYFQNEAQLEKSRLLSDRFSAERPKGSFSTLEIQRTEQGDSAMYLCASSLAPLTGVEQYFGPGTRLTVT.

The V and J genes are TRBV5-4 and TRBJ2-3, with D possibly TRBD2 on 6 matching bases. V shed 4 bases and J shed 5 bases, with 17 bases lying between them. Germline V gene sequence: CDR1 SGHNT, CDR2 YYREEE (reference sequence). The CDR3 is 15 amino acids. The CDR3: CASSPAGPGGDTQYF. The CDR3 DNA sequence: TGTGCCAGCAGCCCGGCGGGGCCCGGGGGAGATACGCAGTATTTT.

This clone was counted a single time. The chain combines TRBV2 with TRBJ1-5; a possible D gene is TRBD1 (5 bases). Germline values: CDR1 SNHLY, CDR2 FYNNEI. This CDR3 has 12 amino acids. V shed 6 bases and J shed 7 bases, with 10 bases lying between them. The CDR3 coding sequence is TGTGCCAGCAGGGGAGGGGAACAGCCCCAGCATTTT. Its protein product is CASRGGEQPQHF.

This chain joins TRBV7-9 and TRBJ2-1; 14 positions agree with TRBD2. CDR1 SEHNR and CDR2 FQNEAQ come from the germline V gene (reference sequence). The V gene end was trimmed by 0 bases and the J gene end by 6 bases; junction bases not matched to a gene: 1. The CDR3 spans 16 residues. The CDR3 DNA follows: TGTGCCAGCAGCTTAGCGGGACTAGCGGGAGTCAATGAGCAGTTCTTC. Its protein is CASSLAGLAGVNEQFF.